The TCR beta chain under discussion was sequenced for a study of cytomegalovirus exposure and HLA in healthy donors. Whole-study results and caveats: In most subjects, TCR beta sequences reportedly gave accurate predictions of HLA-A and HLA-B alleles.

With 60 Vbeta and 13 Jbeta primers, the PCR was carried out. TCRdb keeps only in-frame clones here, not all; method: immunoSEQ multiplex PCR. The profile shows 85,000 to 130,000 clones, around 80% of them singletons. Only one count was recorded for this clone. Its antigen is unknown. This TCR derives from a woman in her forties in good health and CMV-seronegative. Sequenced sample: PBMCs.

CDR3 DNA sequence: TGTGCCAGCAGCTTAGTAGGGACTAGCGGCGCCTACGAGCAGTACTTC. As protein: CASSLVGTSGAYEQYF. The J gene is TRBJ2-7, the V gene TRBV11-2, with 11 bases identical to TRBD2. Trimming took 1 base from V and 2 from J; bases not matched to a gene: 4. Germline-derived CDR1 and CDR2 are SGHAT and FQNNGV. The CDR3 spans 16 residues.